This T cell receptor (beta chain) was sequenced in a study of T cell changes during pregnancy in multiple sclerosis. TCRdb keeps only in-frame clones here, not all; method: immunoSEQ multiplex PCR. The sample shows over 40,000 clones, 88% of them seen only once. The source was CD8+ T cells from peripheral blood mononuclear cells, collected after pregnancy. The source of this sequence is a female donor in good health, enrolled as a control in a pregnancy study.

This CDR3 reads CASSPHGIPSYEQYF. The DNA of the CDR3 is TGTGCCAGCAGCCCACACGGGATTCCCTCCTACGAGCAGTACTTC. V gene TRBV9 combines with J gene TRBJ2-7; D may be TRBD2 (5 bases). Germline lookup yields CDR1 SGDLS and CDR2 YYNGEE. The CDR3 length is 15 residues. Trimming pared 4 bases from V and 0 bases from J, leaving 14 bases between.